The sequence of this T cell receptor (beta chain) was determined in a study of tumor and adjacent non-tumor tissue in lung cancer. Background on the study: Aged about 30 to 76 years, patients included fewer than 11 men and about five women with stage I to III disease.

Germline loops: CDR1 GTSNPN, CDR2 SVGIG (reference sequence). This CDR3 is 16 amino acids long. The library came from three nested PCR rounds adapted from ARM-PCR protocols. Via MiXCR, TCRdb re-called the multiplex PCR reads, giving one row per CDR3 protein. Among almost 75,000 distinct CDR3 sequences, approximately 68% were seen once, and the ten largest hold around 30%. Study-level findings and limits: In normal lung, the top 100 clones were significantly more dominant than in tumor.

Remarks on this clonotype: Its target is unknown. It is likely a read error, because the conserved phenylalanine at the end of the CDR3 is missing.

RNA was extracted from bulk tissue without any cell sorting. More than 3 cm separated this lung sample from the edge of the tumor. Donors were chemotherapy-naive, newly diagnosed lung cancer surgical patients in China, August–late 2014. The sequence was obtained from a woman aged 45 to 65 with non-small cell lung cancer. The sequenced sample was distant non-tumor lung tissue. This sequence joins TRBV30 and TRBJ1-5; 7 bases fit TRBD1. The CDR3 DNA reads as TGTGCCTGGAGTCCCCAGACAGGGTCGGGTAATCAACCCCAGCATGTT. This codes for CAWSPQTGSGNQPQHV.